These 6 T cell receptor beta chains were all obtained from the same sample, sequenced in a study of tumor-infiltrating lymphocytes in primary liver carcinoma. TCR beta cDNA was prepared out of around 460 ng total RNA by means of a constant-region primer. A slightly modified ARM-PCR protocol with three nested multiplex PCR rounds produced these TCR beta libraries. TRBV1-TRBV30 forward primers paired with a C-beta reverse primer drove the first two PCR rounds, ten to eleven cycles each. TCRdb re-called the multiplex PCR reads with MiXCR, one entry per CDR3 protein. Of about 64,000 distinct CDR3 sequences listed, about two thirds are singletons. For each extraction, RNA and DNA were obtained together from about 20-30 mg of unsorted bulk tissue. Sequencing was performed on liver tumor tissue from sampling region 4. Subset indicated: tumor region T4, right-lateral pole. These receptor sequences come from a man aged 40-50 years with primary liver carcinoma and hepatitis B virus infection.

V usage is TRBV7-8 and J usage is TRBJ2-1, with 8 bases lining up with TRBD2. CDR1 is SGHVS, CDR2 FQNEAQ, per germline. With V trimmed by 2 bases and J by 10 bases, 4 bases remained unmatched. The CDR3 consists of 13 residues. The CDR3 is CASSLIGRGEQFF. The CDR3 DNA is TGTGCCAGCAGCTTAATCGGGAGGGGAGAGCAGTTCTTC.

This clonotype was found many times. The chain carries TRBV5-5 and TRBJ1-1; D remains unclear. Trimming took off 2 bases at V and 1 base at J, with 9 bases between the two ends. The germline V gene has CDR1 SGHKS and CDR2 YYEKEE (reference sequence). The CDR3 runs 14 residues. The CDR3 region has the DNA TGTGCCAGCAGCTTAGATCTATGGAACACTGAAGCTTTCTTT. It is translated as CASSLDLWNTEAFF.

This chain joins TRBV6-1 and TRBJ1-5, with D uncertain. V was cut by 6 bases and J by 9 bases, with 18 bases left in between. The CDR3 consists of 14 residues. Germline CDR1 is MNHNS and CDR2 is SASEGT. The CDR3 region is CASREAREKAPQHF. The DNA for the CDR3 is TGTGCCAGCAGAGAGGCGAGAGAAAAGGCGCCCCAGCATTTT.

This clonotype was seen a handful of times. This chain links TRBV6-1 with TRBJ1-4; TRBD1 might be the D (5 bases). The CDR3 is made up of 16 amino acids. Germline loops: CDR1 MNHNS, CDR2 SASEGT. The V and J ends lost 0 bases and 0 bases respectively, with 8 bases between them. The CDR3, as DNA: TGTGCCAGCAGTGAAGCGGGGGTTGCAACTAATGAAAAACTGTTTTTT. Encoded protein: CASSEAGVATNEKLFF.

On this clonotype: The CDR3 does not close with the conserved phenylalanine or tryptophan, likely indicating a read error. V is TRBV11-2 and J is TRBJ2-1, with TRBD2 matching over 10 bases. The CDR3 totals 15 residues. The germline gives CDR1 SGHAT, CDR2 FQNNGV. After removal of 9 bases from V and 9 bases from J, the junction contained 14 bases not matched to a gene. The CDR3 spells CASSPQREGWGEQFL. CDR3 coding DNA: TGTGCCAGTAGCCCTCAGCGGGAGGGATGGGGTGAGCAGTTCTTA.

On this clonotype: The CDR3 end shows no conserved phenylalanine or tryptophan, and so a read error is likely. The chain employs TRBV6-2 or TRBV6-3 and TRBJ2-2; D possibly corresponds to TRBD2 (6 bases). Germline CDR1 is MNHEY and CDR2 is SVGEGT. This CDR3 spans 20 amino acids. CDR3 coding DNA: TGTGCCAGCAGTTGGACTCCGGGCGCGACTAGAGGGTTGTCTGGCGGGCAGCTGTTTTAT. Protein sequence: CASSWTPGATRGLSGGQLFY.